The 8 T cell receptor beta chains presented below share a single source sample, sequenced in a study of shared clonotypes between healthy human individuals. Clones were read by immunoSEQ multiplex PCR, and TCRdb kept only the in-frame ones, dropping some. The sample lists approximately 980,000 clones; roughly 72% were seen once. Sequencing input: memory CD4+ T cells sorted from blood. The subset denotes: CD45RA-negative fraction. The receptors come from a man younger than 30 in good health.

The rearrangement joins TRBV7-3 to TRBJ2-7, with D unclear. CDR1 is SGHTA and CDR2 is FQGTGA in the germline V gene. CDR3 length: 10 amino acids. Trimming pared 3 bases from V and 11 bases from J, leaving 8 bases between. The CDR3 sequence is CASSLRSEYF. The CDR3 DNA is TGTGCCAGCAGCTTGAGATCCGAGTACTTC.

The J gene is TRBJ2-7, the V gene TRBV2; 12 bases fit TRBD2. The CDR3 runs to 16 residues. Germline-derived CDR1 and CDR2 are SNHLY and FYNNEI. The J segment lost 4 bases and the V segment lost 5 bases, leaving 9 bases of the junction unmatched. DNA of the CDR3: TGTGCCAGCAGTAGCCACGAGACTAGCGGGGGTTACGAGCAGTACTTC. Translation gives CASSSHETSGGYEQYF. Supplemented by reference TRBV2 and TRBJ2-7, the full variable domain reads EPEVTQTPSHQVTQMGQEVILRCVPISNHLYFYWYRQILGQKVEFLVSFYNNEISEKSEIFDDQFSVERPDGSNFTLKIRSTKLEDSAMYFCASSSHETSGGYEQYFGPGTRLTVT.

The gene calls are TRBV5-1 and TRBJ2-5; 9 bases match TRBD2. The V gene end was trimmed by 4 bases and the J gene end by 5 bases; junction bases not matched to a gene: 9. The CDR3 length is 15 residues. Germline CDR1 SGHRS, CDR2 YFSETQ. For the CDR3, the DNA is TGCGCCAGCAGCCCTACCGGGACTAGCTGGGAGACCCAGTACTTC. Translation: CASSPTGTSWETQYF.

The rearrangement joins TRBV10-3 to TRBJ1-4; 8 bases are a match to TRBD1. Looked up from germline, CDR1 is ENHRY and CDR2 is SYGVKD. This CDR3 has 12 amino acids. With 8 bases clipped from V and 5 bases from J, the junction kept 1 base outside the gene matches. The CDR3 coding sequence is TGTGCCATCGGGGACAGGAATGAAAAACTGTTTTTT. Translating it yields CAIGDRNEKLFF.

This chain joins TRBV7-2 and TRBJ2-7; a weak D match, TRBD2 (5 bases). V dropped 1 base and J dropped 3 bases, with 13 bases sitting between them. The CDR3 spans 15 residues. Germline values: CDR1 SGHTA, CDR2 FQGNSA. DNA for the CDR3: TGTGCCAGCAGCTTAGAGCTGCGGGCTAACTACGAGCAGTACTTC. Encoded protein: CASSLELRANYEQYF. The complete variable domain, with remaining parts taken from reference TRBV7-2 and TRBJ2-7, reads GAGVSQSPSNKVTEKGKDVELRCDPISGHTALYWYRQSLGQGLEFLIYFQGNSAPDKSGLPSDRFSAERTGGSVSTLTIQRTQQEDSAVYLCASSLELRANYEQYFGPGTRLTVT.

CDR3 sequence reads: CSSRTLYGEQYF. Here the CDR3 DNA reads TGCAGCTCAAGGACTCTCTATGGCGAGCAGTACTTC. The chain is built from TRBV29-1 and TRBJ2-7; D is possibly TRBD2 (5 bases). V was cut by 8 bases and J by 6 bases, with 17 bases left in between. The CDR3 covers 12 residues. CDR1 is SQVTM, CDR2 ANQGSEA, per germline.

This chain uses TRBV30 with TRBJ1-2, with 9 nucleotides matching TRBD1. Germline-derived CDR1 and CDR2 are GTSNPN and SVGIG (reference sequence). V trimming: 1 base; J trimming: 12 bases; junction bases outside the gene matches: 3. CDR3 size: 11 residues. CDR3 DNA sequence: TGTGCCTGGAGTGCCAACAGGGGGCACACCTTC. It encodes CAWSANRGHTF. Supplemented by reference TRBV30 and TRBJ1-2, the full variable domain reads SQTIHQWPATLVQPVGSPLSLECTVEGTSNPNLYWYRQAAGRGLQLLFYSVGIGQISSEVPQNLSASRPQDRQFILSSKKLLLSDSGFYLCAWSANRGHTFGSGTRLTVV.

This clone was seen repeatedly, ten times or more. V usage is TRBV2 and J usage is TRBJ2-3; 7 positions match TRBD2. CDR1 is SNHLY and CDR2 is FYNNEI in the germline V gene. With 7 bases clipped from V and 2 bases from J, the junction kept 6 bases outside the gene matches. CDR3 length: 14 residues. The CDR3 loop is CASNPSGTTDTQYF. CDR3 in DNA: TGTGCCAGCAACCCCAGCGGGACCACAGATACGCAGTATTTT.